The entry below describes one TCR beta chain. Its antigen is unidentified. This entry comes from a study of post-analysis software for immune sequencing data. Across the whole study: Relapsing-remitting, secondary progressive and progressive-relapsing multiple sclerosis courses were included. Study-wide findings and caveats: Controls showed lower frequencies than patients for five TRBV segments, and TRBV5-6, TRBV5-1 and TRBV20-1 were among these. Batch-matched samples strongly co-clustered by F measure. Normalized Chao1 diversity was significantly lower in multiple sclerosis patients than in controls.

Libraries were made from TCR beta cDNA, and they carried unique molecular identifiers. Each sample of roughly 0.95 to 10 million input T cells yielded about 500,000 cDNA molecules, so each molecule approximated one T cell. TCRdb processed the PCR reads anew with MiXCR; each CDR3 protein has one entry. This sample carries approximately 630,000 distinct CDR3 sequences, approximately 59% of them seen once, and the ten largest clones take approximately 10%. V lost 4 bases, J lost 0 bases, and 16 bases lay in between. Germline CDR1 reads MNHNS; CDR2 reads SASEGT. This CDR3 has 16 residues. This clonotype was obtained from a girl aged 2-10 years with multiple sclerosis. V is TRBV6-1 and J is TRBJ2-7; D ambiguous. Sequenced sample: blood. This CDR3 reads CASSGTHGRFSYEQYF. The CDR3 DNA reads TGTGCCAGCAGTGGGACCCATGGACGGTTCTCCTACGAGCAGTACTTC.